This TCR beta chain was retrieved from a study of CD8+CD57+ T cells in acquired aplastic anemia (dated 2018 in TCRdb). For context, the study as a whole: DNA extracted from sorted CD4+ and CD8+ cells had a mean of about 3.2 ug, with a range of 0.2 to 27.4 ug. A CD8+CD57+ expansion meant a frequency higher than the mean frequency seen in healthy subjects. The investigation overall reported the following: Roughly 29 CD8+ CDR3 sequences were found to be shared between patients and controls, but these sequences appeared to be highly expressed in patients and within the immunodominant clones of the patients. CD8+ Simpson's diversity did not differ significantly between patients and healthy controls (P=0.060).

Genomic DNA served as template for TCR beta VDJ combination and CDR3 sequence profiling. TCR repertoire sequencing was run on an Illumina HiSeq 2000. In the original analysis: Repertoires were assessed using TRBV/TRBJ rearrangement plots, CDR3 size and DJ length profiles, and Simpson's diversity index. The most abundant DNA sequence in the deep sequencing data was defined as the immunodominant clone. CDR3 amino acid sequences were screened for sharing across subjects and were compared with published repertoires and the VDJdb database. The raw public data were reprocessed by TCRdb itself: fastp quality trimming at Q25, MiXCR clonotype calling, in-frame beta chains only. Under each unique CDR3 protein, matching rows form one entry showing the most common genes and DNA. V and J calls and clone size were set by TCRdb, not the authors. This sample lists 150,000 to 200,000 distinct CDR3 sequences; approximately 48% were detected once. The ten largest clones capture 1.8% of the sample.

Expansion of CD8+CD57+ cells had been shown by flow cytometry in the patients chosen for sequencing. Severe acquired aplastic anemia was diagnosed in all patients according to International Study of Aplastic Anemia and Agranulocytosis and Camitta criteria. No therapy had been received by the patients at the time of blood sampling. In this study, sorted CD4+ and CD8+ T cells from the blood of healthy subjects and of severe aplastic anemia patients had their TCR repertoires deep-sequenced. Patients were enrolled under clinicaltrials.gov protocols 00001620, 01623167, 00001397, 00071045, 00081523 and 00961064 in the USA. Ficoll-Paque density gradient centrifugation was used to isolate peripheral blood mononuclear cells. Before DNA extraction, CD4+ and CD8+ T cells were sorted with FACS or magnetic beads. Trimming accounts for 6 bases at V and 1 base at J, while the number of junction bases matched to no gene is 0. Including cysteine and phenylalanine, the CDR3 has 13 amino acids. CDR3 DNA only is kept here, 39 bases in frame from base 1. The CDR1 and CDR2 encoded by the germline V gene are MNHNS and SASEGT.

In its sample, this clonotype was seen many times. Its antigen remains unidentified. No base qualities exist here, and no much larger clone lies one base off it. The material sequenced was sorted CD4+, CD8+, or CD8+CD57+ T cells (not recorded which) from PBMCs. This TCR derives from a human donor with aplastic anemia. The V gene is TRBV6-1 and the J gene is TRBJ2-7, and 10 junctional nucleotides match TRBD2. The CDR3 corresponds to CASRTSGSYEQYF. DNA sequence: TGTGCCAGCAGGACTAGCGGGTCCTACGAGCAGTACTTC.